The entry below describes one T cell receptor beta chain. Its specificity is unknown. The sample is drawn from a study of radiation and T cells in renal cell carcinoma. Study overall: Nephrectomy followed 15 Gy stereotactic body radiation by 4 weeks.

Noted time point: baseline pretreatment blood. The sample's treatment: 15 Gy SBRT to primary tumor, nephrectomy 4 weeks later. Serial blood draws occurred at baseline and 2 and 4 weeks post-SBRT. Study-level points and caveats: In blood, top tumor clones expanded by 2 weeks, shrinking by 4.

Germline CDR1 is MDHEN and CDR2 is SYDVKM. The CDR3 is made up of 13 amino acids. V was clipped by 8 bases and J by 1 base; unmatched bases: 1. Libraries were prepared by immunoSEQ multiplex PCR; TCRdb keeps only in-frame clonotypes and omits some of them. The repertoire consists of approximately 140,000 clones, with roughly 90% occurring once and the leading ten covering around 4%. This chain uses TRBV28 with TRBJ1-2; 10 nucleotides align to TRBD1. The sequence was collected from a woman in her 70s with renal cell carcinoma. Specimen: blood, collected from a patient whose treatment included radiotherapy and nephrectomy. DNA for the CDR3: TGTGCCAGCGACAGGGGGCTTAACTATGGCTACACCTTC. Translated, it gives CASDRGLNYGYTF.